Described below is a single T cell receptor (beta chain) sequence and its context. Its target is unknown. V was cut by 1 base and J by 6 bases, with 12 bases left in between. Germline lookup yields CDR1 SGHVS and CDR2 FQNEAQ. The CDR3 totals 14 residues. In TCRdb, the RT-PCR reads were re-called with MiXCR into one record per CDR3 protein. The sample includes a few hundred thousand distinct CDR3 sequences, 21% of them seen just once. This entry comes from a study of response to subunit inactivated influenza vaccine. Study-level findings and limits: Every seasonal influenza vaccination brings in few new T cells, the authors suggested.

This clonotype originated in a man between 50 and 75 years old who received an inactivated influenza vaccine. The chain couples TRBV7-8 to TRBJ2-5, with D possibly called TRBD1 or TRBD2 (6 bases each). The sample here was PBMCs from blood, taken less than 22 months after vaccination. CDR3 sequence: CASSLEQGGQTQYF. CDR3 coding DNA: TGTGCCAGCAGCTTAGAACAGGGAGGCCAGACCCAGTACTTC.